These 17 T cell receptor beta chains came from one sample sequenced in a study of T cell changes during pregnancy in multiple sclerosis. TCRdb's table, derived via immunoSEQ multiplex PCR, lists solely in-frame clones and lacks some. The table includes tens of thousands of clones, 80% to 90% detected once. The source material was CD8+ T cells from peripheral blood mononuclear cells, sampled in the second trimester of pregnancy. The receptors stem from a female donor in good health, enrolled as a control in a pregnancy study.

The gene calls are TRBV28 and TRBJ2-2; maybe TRBD2 (6 bases). The V end was cut by 10 bases, the J end by 4 bases, with 16 bases between. The CDR3 runs 14 residues. Germline V CDR1 and CDR2: MDHEN, SYDVKM. The CDR3 spells CATRRQGGTGELFF. CDR3 nucleotide sequence: TGTGCCACCCGGCGGCAGGGAGGCACCGGGGAGCTGTTTTTT. The entire variable domain, with the rest obtained from reference TRBV28 and TRBJ2-2, is as follows: DVKVTQSSRYLVKRTGEKVFLECVQDMDHENMFWYRQDPGLGLRLIYFSYDVKMKEKGDIPEGYSVSREKKERFSLILESASTNQTSMYLCATRRQGGTGELFFGEGSRLTVL.

The J gene is TRBJ2-3, the V gene TRBV30; 9 nucleotides match TRBD1. This CDR3 has 16 amino acids. Germline CDR1 and CDR2: GTSNPN and SVGIG (reference sequence). V lost 2 bases and J lost 5; bases outside the gene matches: 11. CDR3 DNA sequence: TGTGCCTGGAGTCTCACCCCGGGACAGGGTGGAGATACGCAGTATTTT. Amino acid sequence: CAWSLTPGQGGDTQYF. The whole variable domain, remainder taken from reference TRBV30 and TRBJ2-3, is SQTIHQWPATLVQPVGSPLSLECTVEGTSNPNLYWYRQAAGRGLQLLFYSVGIGQISSEVPQNLSASRPQDRQFILSSKKLLLSDSGFYLCAWSLTPGQGGDTQYFGPGTRLTVL.

The chain employs TRBV7-9 and TRBJ2-7; 7 positions match TRBD2. Germline V gene data show CDR1 as SEHNR and CDR2 as FQNEAQ (reference sequence). The junction had 9 bases not matched to a gene; V was cut back by 5 bases and J by 2 bases. The CDR3 is 15 residues long. The CDR3, as DNA: TGTGCCAGCAGCCCGGTGTGGGGGAGGGCCTACGAGCAGTACTTC. Translating it yields CASSPVWGRAYEQYF.

CDR3 region: CASSEGGDSYNEQFF. As DNA, the CDR3 is TGTGCCAGTAGTGAGGGGGGGGACTCCTACAATGAGCAGTTCTTC. The V gene is TRBV19, the J gene TRBJ2-1, with D tentatively TRBD2 (7 bases). The length of the CDR3 is 15 residues. Deletions cut 5 bases from V and 0 bases from J, with 11 bases between. Germline CDR1 and CDR2: LNHDA and SQIVND (reference sequence).

Only one count was recorded for this clone. The chain couples TRBV29-1 to TRBJ1-2, with 9 bases matching TRBD1. The CDR3 is 16 residues long. The germline CDR1 and CDR2 sequences are SQVTM and ANQGSEA. V shed 6 bases and J 8 bases; nucleotides not matched to a gene: 19. CDR3: CSVEGGTGGKRGGYTF. CDR3 sequence (DNA): TGCAGCGTGGAGGGGGGTACAGGGGGCAAAAGGGGAGGCTACACCTTC. Looking up the rest from reference TRBV29-1 and TRBJ1-2 gives the full variable domain: SAVISQKPSRDICQRGTSLTIQCQVDSQVTMMFWYRQQPGQSLTLIATANQGSEATYESGFVIDKFPISRPNLTFSTLTVSNMSPEDSSIYLCSVEGGTGGKRGGYTFGSGTRLTVV.

This chain connects TRBV19 to TRBJ2-7, with TRBD2 matching over 7 bases. CDR1 is LNHDA and CDR2 is SQIVND in the germline V gene (reference sequence). CDR3 length: 14 amino acids. After removal of 5 bases from V and 2 bases from J, the junction contained 6 bases not matched to a gene. The CDR3 DNA follows: TGTGCCAGTAGTGTAGCTAGCGGACCCTACGAGCAGTACTTC. As protein: CASSVASGPYEQYF.

The CDR3 spells CASSSGLAGGPFHNEQFF. The CDR3 DNA reads TGTGCCAGCAGCTCGGGACTAGCGGGAGGGCCTTTCCACAATGAGCAGTTCTTC. The V gene is TRBV7-9, the J gene TRBJ2-1; 16 positions agree with TRBD2. Trimming cost V 4 bases and J 5 bases; bases outside gene matches: 8. The V gene's germline CDR1 is SEHNR and CDR2 FQNEAQ (reference sequence). This CDR3 comprises 18 residues. Full variable domain (rest looked up from reference TRBV7-9 and TRBJ2-1): DTGVSQNPRHKITKRGQNVTFRCDPISEHNRLYWYRQTLGQGPEFLTYFQNEAQLEKSRLLSDRFSAERPKGSFSTLEIQRTEQGDSAMYLCASSSGLAGGPFHNEQFFGPGTRLTVL.

The V gene is TRBV5-1, the J gene TRBJ1-5; D not resolved. The germline gives CDR1 SGHRS, CDR2 YFSETQ. V lost 1 base and J lost 6, with 14 bases in between. The CDR3 runs to 15 residues. CDR3 sequence reads: CASSLCSGLVQPQHF. The CDR3 bases are TGCGCCAGCAGCTTGTGTTCGGGATTAGTTCAGCCCCAGCATTTT.

V usage is TRBV7-8 and J usage is TRBJ1-5; D perhaps matches TRBD1 (6 bases). The CDR3 sequence is 15 residues long. Trimming left V 1 base short and J 0 bases short, with 7 bases between. Per germline, CDR1 SGHVS and CDR2 FQNEAQ. DNA of the CDR3: TGTGCCAGCAGCTTAGGGGGACATAGCAATCAGCCCCAGCATTTT. Protein product: CASSLGGHSNQPQHF.

The gene calls are TRBV29-1 and TRBJ2-5; D gene unclear. Germline CDR1 reads SQVTM; CDR2 reads ANQGSEA. This CDR3 spans 11 amino acids. Trimming shortened V by 7 bases and J by 2 bases, and 8 bases separated the two germline ends. The CDR3 is CSGLQQETQYF. As DNA, the CDR3 is TGCAGCGGACTGCAACAAGAGACCCAGTACTTC.

This clone has just one count. This chain connects TRBV2 to TRBJ2-5, with TRBD1 matching 7 bases. The CDR3 extends over 14 amino acids. The V gene's germline CDR1 is SNHLY and CDR2 FYNNEI. The V gene end was trimmed by 1 base and the J gene end by 5 bases; junction bases not matched to a gene: 4. As DNA, the CDR3 is TGTGCCAGCAGTGAAGGGACAGGCGGGGAGACCCAGTACTTC. It encodes CASSEGTGGETQYF.

This chain links TRBV15 with TRBJ2-2; 8 bases fit TRBD2. The V and J ends lost 3 bases and 3 bases, in that order; junction bases with no gene match: 3. Germline V gene sequence: CDR1 LNHNV, CDR2 YYDKDF (reference sequence). CDR3 size: 15 residues. CDR3 sequence reads: CATSSGGADTGELFF. CDR3 nucleotides: TGTGCCACCAGCAGCGGGGGGGCCGACACCGGGGAGCTGTTTTTT.

The rearrangement links TRBV11-3 to TRBJ2-1; TRBD2 matches 8 bases. Germline lookup yields CDR1 SGHNT and CDR2 YENEEA. Germline trimming cut 3 bases from V and 8 bases from J; bases unmatched to any gene: 9. There are 15 residues in the CDR3. The CDR3 here is CASSLTSAEIDEQFF. The DNA for the CDR3 is TGTGCCAGCAGCTTGACTAGCGCGGAGATAGATGAGCAGTTCTTC.

The chain joins TRBV5-6 to TRBJ2-1, with 7 positions matching TRBD2. V was clipped by 4 bases and J by 1 base; unmatched bases: 11. Germline V gene lookup returns CDR1 SGHDT and CDR2 YYEEEE. The CDR3 extends over 17 amino acids. This chain's CDR3 is CASSHPFRAGSYNEQFF. The DNA for the CDR3 is TGTGCCAGCAGCCATCCCTTTCGAGCGGGATCCTACAATGAGCAGTTCTTC. The entire variable domain, with the rest obtained from reference TRBV5-6 and TRBJ2-1, is as follows: DAGVTQSPTHLIKTRGQQVTLRCSPKSGHDTVSWYQQALGQGPQFIFQYYEEEERQRGNFPDRFSGHQFPNYSSELNVNALLLGDSALYLCASSHPFRAGSYNEQFFGPGTRLTVL.

The chain is built from TRBV12-5 and TRBJ2-7; maybe TRBD2 (6 bases). Per the germline V gene, CDR1 is LGHNT and CDR2 is FRNRAP. The CDR3 extends over 16 amino acids. The V and J ends lost 3 bases and 6 bases respectively, with 21 bases between them. The CDR3 DNA sequence: TGTGCTAGTGGTTTCCACTTTGGCGGGGCGGTTGGCGAGCAGTACTTC. Translated, it gives CASGFHFGGAVGEQYF.

V gene TRBV7-8 combines with J gene TRBJ1-1; the D gene is possibly TRBD1 (6 bases). Germline CDR1 and CDR2: SGHVS and FQNEAQ. V was shortened by 2 bases and J by 3 bases, with 16 bases between the two germline ends. This CDR3 comprises 16 residues. The CDR3 protein is CASSLSQGHLDTEAFF. In nucleotides, the CDR3 is TGTGCCAGCAGCTTAAGTCAGGGGCATCTGGACACTGAAGCTTTCTTT.

This chain links TRBV6-5 with TRBJ2-1; 11 bases match TRBD1. CDR1 and CDR2 from the germline V gene are MNHEY and SVGAGI. This CDR3 comprises 14 residues. With 8 bases clipped from V and 5 bases from J, the junction kept 5 bases outside the gene matches. The CDR3 here is CASGPGQGDNEQFF. In DNA, the CDR3 is TGTGCCAGCGGCCCGGGACAGGGGGACAATGAGCAGTTCTTC.